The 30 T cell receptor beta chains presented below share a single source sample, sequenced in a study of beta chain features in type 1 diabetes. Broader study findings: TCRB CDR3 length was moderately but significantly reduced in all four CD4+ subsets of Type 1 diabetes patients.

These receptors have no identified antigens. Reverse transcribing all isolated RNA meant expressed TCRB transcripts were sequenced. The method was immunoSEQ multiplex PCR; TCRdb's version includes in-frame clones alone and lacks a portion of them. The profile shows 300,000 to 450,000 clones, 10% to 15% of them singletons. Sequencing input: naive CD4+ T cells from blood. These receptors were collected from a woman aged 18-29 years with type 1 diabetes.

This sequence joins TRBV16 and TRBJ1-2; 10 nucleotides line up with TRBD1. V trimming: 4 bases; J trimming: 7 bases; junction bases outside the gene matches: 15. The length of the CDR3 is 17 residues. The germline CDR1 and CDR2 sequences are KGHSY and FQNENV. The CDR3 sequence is CASSLSPTTGGRIGYTF. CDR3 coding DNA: TGTGCCAGCAGCCTTTCACCTACGACAGGGGGCCGAATTGGCTACACCTTC.

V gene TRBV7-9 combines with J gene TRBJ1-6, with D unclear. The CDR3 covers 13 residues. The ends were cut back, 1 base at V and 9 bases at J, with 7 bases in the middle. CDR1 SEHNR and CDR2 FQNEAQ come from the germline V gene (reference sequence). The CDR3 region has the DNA TGTGCCAGCAGCTTAGAGAGGGTTTCACCCCTCCACTTT. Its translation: CASSLERVSPLHF.

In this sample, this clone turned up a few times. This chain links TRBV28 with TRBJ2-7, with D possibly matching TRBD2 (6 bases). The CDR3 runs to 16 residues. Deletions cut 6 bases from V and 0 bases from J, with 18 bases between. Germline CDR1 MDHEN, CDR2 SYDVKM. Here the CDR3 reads CASSLPAGRSSYEQYF. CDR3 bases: TGTGCCAGCAGCCTTCCCGCGGGGCGCAGCTCCTACGAGCAGTACTTC.

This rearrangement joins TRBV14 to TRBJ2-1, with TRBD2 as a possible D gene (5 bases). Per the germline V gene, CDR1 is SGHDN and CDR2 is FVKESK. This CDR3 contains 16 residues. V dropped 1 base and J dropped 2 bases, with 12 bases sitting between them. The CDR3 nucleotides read TGTGCCAGCAGCCAAGGAACGGGGTCCCCCTACAATGAGCAGTTCTTC. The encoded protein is CASSQGTGSPYNEQFF.

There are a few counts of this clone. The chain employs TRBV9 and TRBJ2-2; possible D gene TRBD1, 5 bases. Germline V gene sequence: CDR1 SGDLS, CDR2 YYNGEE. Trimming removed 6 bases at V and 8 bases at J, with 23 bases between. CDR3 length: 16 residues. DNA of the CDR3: TGTGCCAGCACCTATGCTGCTGGGGCCGCTCCGGGGGAGCTGTTTTTT. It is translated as CASTYAAGAAPGELFF. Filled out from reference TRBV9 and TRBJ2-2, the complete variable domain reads DSGVTQTPKHLITATGQRVTLRCSPRSGDLSVYWYQQSLDQGLQFLIQYYNGEERAKGNILERFSAQQFPDLHSELNLSSLELGDSALYFCASTYAAGAAPGELFFGEGSRLTVL.

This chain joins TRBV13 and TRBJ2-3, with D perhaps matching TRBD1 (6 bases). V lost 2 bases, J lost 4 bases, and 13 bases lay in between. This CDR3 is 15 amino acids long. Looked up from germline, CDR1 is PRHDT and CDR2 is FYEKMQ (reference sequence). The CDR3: CASSLRAGVSDTQYF. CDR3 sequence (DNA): TGTGCCAGCAGCTTAAGGGCAGGGGTATCAGATACGCAGTATTTT.

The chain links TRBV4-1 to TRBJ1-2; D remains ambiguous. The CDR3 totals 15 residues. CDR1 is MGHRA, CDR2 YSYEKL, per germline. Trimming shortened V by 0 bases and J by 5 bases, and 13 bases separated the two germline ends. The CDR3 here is CASSQDPRVRYGYTF. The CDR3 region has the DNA TGCGCCAGCAGCCAAGATCCGAGGGTCCGGTATGGCTACACCTTC.

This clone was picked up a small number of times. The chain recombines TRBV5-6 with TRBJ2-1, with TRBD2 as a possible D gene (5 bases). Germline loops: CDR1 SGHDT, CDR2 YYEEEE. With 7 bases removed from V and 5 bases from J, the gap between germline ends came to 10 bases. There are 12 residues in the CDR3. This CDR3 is CASCKRDNEQFF. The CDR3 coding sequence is TGTGCCAGCTGCAAGAGGGACAATGAGCAGTTCTTC.

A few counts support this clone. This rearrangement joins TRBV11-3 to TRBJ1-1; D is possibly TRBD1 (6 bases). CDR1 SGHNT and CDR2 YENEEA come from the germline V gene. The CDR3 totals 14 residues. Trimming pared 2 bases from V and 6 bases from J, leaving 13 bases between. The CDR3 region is CASSLMGGQSEAFF. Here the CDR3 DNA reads TGTGCCAGCAGCTTAATGGGCGGACAGTCTGAAGCTTTCTTT.

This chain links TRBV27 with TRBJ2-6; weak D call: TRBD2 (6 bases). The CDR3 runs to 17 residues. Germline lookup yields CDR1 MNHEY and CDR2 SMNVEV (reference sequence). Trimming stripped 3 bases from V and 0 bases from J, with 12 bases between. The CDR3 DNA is TGTGCCAGCAGTTTTCGGGGGACCACCTCTGGGGCCAACGTCCTGACTTTC. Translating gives CASSFRGTTSGANVLTF.

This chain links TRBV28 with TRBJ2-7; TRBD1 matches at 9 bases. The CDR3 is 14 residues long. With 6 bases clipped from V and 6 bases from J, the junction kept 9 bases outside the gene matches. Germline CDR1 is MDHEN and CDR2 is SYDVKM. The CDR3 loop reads CASSPPGQGSEQYF. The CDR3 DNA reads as TGTGCCAGCAGCCCCCCGGGACAGGGATCCGAGCAGTACTTC.

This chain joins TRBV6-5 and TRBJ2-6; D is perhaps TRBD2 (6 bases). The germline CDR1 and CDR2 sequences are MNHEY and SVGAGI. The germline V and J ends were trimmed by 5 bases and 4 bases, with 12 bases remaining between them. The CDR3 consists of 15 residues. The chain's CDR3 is CASSRREAGANVLTF. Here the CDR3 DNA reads TGTGCCAGCAGTCGGAGGGAGGCCGGGGCCAACGTCCTGACTTTC.

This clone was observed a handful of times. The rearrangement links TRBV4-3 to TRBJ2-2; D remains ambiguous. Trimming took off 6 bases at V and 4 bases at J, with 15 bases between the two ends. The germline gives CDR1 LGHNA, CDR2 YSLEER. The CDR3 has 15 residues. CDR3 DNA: TGCGCCAGCAGGGAAGCGTTTCGGAGCACCGGGGAGCTGTTTTTT. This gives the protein CASREAFRSTGELFF.

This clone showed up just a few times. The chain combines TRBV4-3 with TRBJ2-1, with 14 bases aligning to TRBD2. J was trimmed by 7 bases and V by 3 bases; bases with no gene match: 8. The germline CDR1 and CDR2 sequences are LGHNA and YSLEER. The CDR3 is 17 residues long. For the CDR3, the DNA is TGCGCCAGCAGCCAGAGGGGGACTAGCGGGAGTCTGAATGAGCAGTTCTTC. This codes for CASSQRGTSGSLNEQFF.

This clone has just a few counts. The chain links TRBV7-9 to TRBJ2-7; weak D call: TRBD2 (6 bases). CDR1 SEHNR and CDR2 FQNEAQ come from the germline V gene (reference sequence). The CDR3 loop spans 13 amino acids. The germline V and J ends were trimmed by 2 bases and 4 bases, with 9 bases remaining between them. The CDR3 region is CASSLRESYEQYF. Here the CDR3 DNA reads TGTGCCAGCAGCTTACGGGAGAGTTACGAGCAGTACTTC.

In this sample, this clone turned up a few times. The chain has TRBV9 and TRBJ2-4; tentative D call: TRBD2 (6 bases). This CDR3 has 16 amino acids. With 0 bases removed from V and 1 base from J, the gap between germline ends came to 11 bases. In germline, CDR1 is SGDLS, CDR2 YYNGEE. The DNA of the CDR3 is TGTGCCAGCAGCGTAGCTGGGGAGGAGGCCAAAAACATTCAGTACTTC. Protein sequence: CASSVAGEEAKNIQYF.

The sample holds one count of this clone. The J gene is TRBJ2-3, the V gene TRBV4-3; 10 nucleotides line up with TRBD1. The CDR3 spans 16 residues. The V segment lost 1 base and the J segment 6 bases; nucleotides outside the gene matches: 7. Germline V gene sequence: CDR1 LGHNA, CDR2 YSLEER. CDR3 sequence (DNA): TGCGCCAGCAGCCAAGGGTTGGGACAGGGGCCGGATACGCAGTATTTT. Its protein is CASSQGLGQGPDTQYF.

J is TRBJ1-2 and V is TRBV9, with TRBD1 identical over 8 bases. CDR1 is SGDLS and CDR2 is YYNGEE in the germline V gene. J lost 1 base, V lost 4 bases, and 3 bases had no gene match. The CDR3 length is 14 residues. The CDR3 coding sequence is TGTGCCAGCAGCCGGACAGGGAGTAACTATGGCTACACCTTC. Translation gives CASSRTGSNYGYTF.

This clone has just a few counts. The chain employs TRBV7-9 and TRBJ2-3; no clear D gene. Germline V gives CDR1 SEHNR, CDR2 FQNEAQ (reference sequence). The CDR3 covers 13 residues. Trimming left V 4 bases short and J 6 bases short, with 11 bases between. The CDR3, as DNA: TGTGCCAGCAGCTCTGAGCCGCCGGATACGCAGTATTTT. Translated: CASSSEPPDTQYF.

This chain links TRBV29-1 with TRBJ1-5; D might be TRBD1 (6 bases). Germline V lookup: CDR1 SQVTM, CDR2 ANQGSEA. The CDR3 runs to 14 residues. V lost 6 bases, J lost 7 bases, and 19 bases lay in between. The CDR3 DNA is TGCAGCGTCGAATTTGGACAGAGAGGACAGCCCCAGCATTTT. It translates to CSVEFGQRGQPQHF.

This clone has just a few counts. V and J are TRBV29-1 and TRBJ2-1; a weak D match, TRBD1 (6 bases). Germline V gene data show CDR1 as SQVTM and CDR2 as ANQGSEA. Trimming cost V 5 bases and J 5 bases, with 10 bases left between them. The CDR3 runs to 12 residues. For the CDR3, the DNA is TGCAGCGTTCAGGGGTGGAACAATGAGCAGTTCTTC. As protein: CSVQGWNNEQFF.

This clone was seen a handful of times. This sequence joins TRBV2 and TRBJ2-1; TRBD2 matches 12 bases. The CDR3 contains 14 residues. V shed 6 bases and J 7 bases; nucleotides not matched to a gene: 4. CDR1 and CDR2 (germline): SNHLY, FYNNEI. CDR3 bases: TGTGCCAGCAGAGGACTAGCGGGAAGGAATGAGCAGTTCTTC. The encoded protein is CASRGLAGRNEQFF. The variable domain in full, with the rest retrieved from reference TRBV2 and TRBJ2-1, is EPEVTQTPSHQVTQMGQEVILRCVPISNHLYFYWYRQILGQKVEFLVSFYNNEISEKSEIFDDQFSVERPDGSNFTLKIRSTKLEDSAMYFCASRGLAGRNEQFFGPGTRLTVL.

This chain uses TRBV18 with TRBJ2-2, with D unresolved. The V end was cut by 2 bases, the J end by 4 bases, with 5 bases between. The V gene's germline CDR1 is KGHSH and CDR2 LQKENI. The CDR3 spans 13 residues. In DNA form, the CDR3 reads TGTGCCAGCTCACCAGGGCCCACCGGGGAGCTGTTTTTT. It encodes CASSPGPTGELFF.

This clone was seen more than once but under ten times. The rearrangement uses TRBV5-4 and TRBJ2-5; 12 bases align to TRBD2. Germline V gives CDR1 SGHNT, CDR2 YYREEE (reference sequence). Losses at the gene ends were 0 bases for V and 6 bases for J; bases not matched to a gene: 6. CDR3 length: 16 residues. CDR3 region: CASSLVASGGAKTQYF. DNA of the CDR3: TGTGCCAGCAGCTTGGTGGCTAGCGGGGGGGCGAAGACCCAGTACTTC. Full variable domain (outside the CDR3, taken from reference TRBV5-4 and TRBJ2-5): ETGVTQSPTHLIKTRGQQVTLRCSSQSGHNTVSWYQQALGQGPQFIFQYYREEENGRGNFPPRFSGLQFPNYSSELNVNALELDDSALYLCASSLVASGGAKTQYFGPGTRLLVL.

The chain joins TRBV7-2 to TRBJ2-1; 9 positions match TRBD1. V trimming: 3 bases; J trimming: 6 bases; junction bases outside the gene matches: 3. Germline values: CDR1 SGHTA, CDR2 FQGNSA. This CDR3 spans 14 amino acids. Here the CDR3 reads CASSFNRGLNEQFF. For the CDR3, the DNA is TGTGCCAGCAGCTTCAACAGGGGGCTCAATGAGCAGTTCTTC.

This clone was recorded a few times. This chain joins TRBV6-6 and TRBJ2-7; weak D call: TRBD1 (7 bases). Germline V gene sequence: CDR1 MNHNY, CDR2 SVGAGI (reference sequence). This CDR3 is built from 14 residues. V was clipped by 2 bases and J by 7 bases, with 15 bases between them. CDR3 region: CASSYTGEAGEQYF. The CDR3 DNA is TGTGCCAGCAGTTACACAGGGGAGGCGGGAGAGCAGTACTTC.

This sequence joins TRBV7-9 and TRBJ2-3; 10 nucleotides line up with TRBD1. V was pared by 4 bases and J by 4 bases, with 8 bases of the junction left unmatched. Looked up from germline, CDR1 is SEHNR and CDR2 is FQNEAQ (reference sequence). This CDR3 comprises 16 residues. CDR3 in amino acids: CASSSRTGGAADTQYF. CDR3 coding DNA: TGTGCCAGCAGCTCTCGGACAGGGGGAGCAGCAGATACGCAGTATTTT.

This CDR3 is CASSLRLAGVPNEQFF. The CDR3 coding sequence is TGTGCCAGCAGCTTAAGACTAGCGGGGGTCCCCAATGAGCAGTTCTTC. This chain joins TRBV11-2 and TRBJ2-1; TRBD2 aligns across 12 bases. The CDR3 contains 16 residues. Germline CDR1 reads SGHAT; CDR2 reads FQNNGV. With V trimmed by 2 bases and J by 6 bases, 5 bases remained unmatched.

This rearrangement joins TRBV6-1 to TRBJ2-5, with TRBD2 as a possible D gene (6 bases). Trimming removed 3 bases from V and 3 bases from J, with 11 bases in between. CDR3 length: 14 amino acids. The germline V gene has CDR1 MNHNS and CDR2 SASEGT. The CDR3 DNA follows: TGTGCCAGCAGTGATGGGACTGGAGAAGAGACCCAGTACTTC. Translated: CASSDGTGEETQYF.

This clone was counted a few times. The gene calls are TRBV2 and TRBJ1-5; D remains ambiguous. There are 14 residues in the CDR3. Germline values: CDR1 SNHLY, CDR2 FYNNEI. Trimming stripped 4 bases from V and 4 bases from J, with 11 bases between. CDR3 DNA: TGTGCCAGCAGTGCTCAAGGCGGGAATCAGCCCCAGCATTTT. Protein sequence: CASSAQGGNQPQHF. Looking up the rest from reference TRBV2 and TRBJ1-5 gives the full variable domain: EPEVTQTPSHQVTQMGQEVILRCVPISNHLYFYWYRQILGQKVEFLVSFYNNEISEKSEIFDDQFSVERPDGSNFTLKIRSTKLEDSAMYFCASSAQGGNQPQHFGDGTRLSIL.